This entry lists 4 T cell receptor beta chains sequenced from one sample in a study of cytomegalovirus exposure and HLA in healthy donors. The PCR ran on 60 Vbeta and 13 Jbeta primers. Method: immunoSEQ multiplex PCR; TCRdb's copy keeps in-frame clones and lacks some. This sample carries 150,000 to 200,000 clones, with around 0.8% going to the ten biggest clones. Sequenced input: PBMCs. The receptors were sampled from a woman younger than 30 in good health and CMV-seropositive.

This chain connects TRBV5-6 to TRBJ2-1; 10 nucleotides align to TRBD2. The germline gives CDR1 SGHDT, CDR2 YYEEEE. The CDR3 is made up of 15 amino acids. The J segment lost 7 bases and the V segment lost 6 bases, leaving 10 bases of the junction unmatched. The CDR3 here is CASTYGALAGNEQFF. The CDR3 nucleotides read TGTGCCAGCACCTACGGCGCACTAGCGGGAAATGAGCAGTTCTTC. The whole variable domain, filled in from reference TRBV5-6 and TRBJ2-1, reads DAGVTQSPTHLIKTRGQQVTLRCSPKSGHDTVSWYQQALGQGPQFIFQYYEEEERQRGNFPDRFSGHQFPNYSSELNVNALLLGDSALYLCASTYGALAGNEQFFGPGTRLTVL.

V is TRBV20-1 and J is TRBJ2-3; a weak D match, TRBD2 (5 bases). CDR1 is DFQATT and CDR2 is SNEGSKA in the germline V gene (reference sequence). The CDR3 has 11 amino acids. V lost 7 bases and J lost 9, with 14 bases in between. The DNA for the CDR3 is TGCAGTGTCGAAAAAGCGGTAACGCAGTATTTT. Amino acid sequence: CSVEKAVTQYF.

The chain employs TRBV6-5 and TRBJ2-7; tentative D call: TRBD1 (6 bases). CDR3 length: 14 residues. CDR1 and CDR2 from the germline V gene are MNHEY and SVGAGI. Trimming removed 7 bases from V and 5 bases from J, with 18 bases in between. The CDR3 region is CASTTLGQSDEQYF. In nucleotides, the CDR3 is TGTGCCAGCACCACTCTCGGACAGAGCGACGAGCAGTACTTC.

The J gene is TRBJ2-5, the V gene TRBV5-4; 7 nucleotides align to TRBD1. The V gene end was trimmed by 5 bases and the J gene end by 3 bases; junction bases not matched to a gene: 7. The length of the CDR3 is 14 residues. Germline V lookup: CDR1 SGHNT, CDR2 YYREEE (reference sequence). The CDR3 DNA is TGTGCCAGCAGTGCCGGGACAGATAAAGAGACCCAGTACTTC. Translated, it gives CASSAGTDKETQYF.